Following are 17 T cell receptor beta chains from one sample sequenced in a study of CD8+CD57+ T cells in acquired aplastic anemia (dated 2018 in TCRdb). The run used an Illumina HiSeq 2000. Genomic DNA was used as template for profiling of TCR beta VDJ combinations and CDR3 sequences. TCRdb cleaned the public reads at Q25 with fastp, built clones with MiXCR and kept in-frame beta chains. Rows merge per CDR3 protein into single entries with the most common DNA and genes. For this sample the table gives 150,000 to 200,000 distinct CDR3 sequences, of which more than 40% were detected only once. Jointly, the top ten make up roughly 30% of the sample. Expansion of CD8+CD57+ cells had been shown by flow cytometry in the patients chosen for sequencing. The sequenced material came from sorted CD4+, CD8+, or CD8+CD57+ T cells (not recorded which) from PBMCs. The source is a human donor with aplastic anemia.

For this clonotype: Mismatch with germline at one junction end may stem from a read error. The rearrangement joins TRBV27 to TRBJ1-1; D is unclear. The CDR3 loop spans 14 amino acids. Germline CDR1 and CDR2: MNHEY and SMNVEV (reference sequence). As DNA, the CDR3 is TGTGCCAGCAGCCCCTGGAATATGAACACTGAAGCTCTCTTT. It encodes CASSPWNMNTEALF.

This clonotype was counted once. A clone one base away is much larger, so this may be a read error. This chain joins TRBV6-5 and TRBJ2-1; 11 bases are shared with TRBD2. V lost 2 bases, J lost 10 bases, and 7 bases stayed unmatched. The germline CDR1 and CDR2 sequences are MNHEY and SVGAGI. This CDR3 comprises 15 residues. CDR3 loop: CASSYGASGRIEQFF. The CDR3 region has the DNA TGTGCCAGCAGTTACGGTGCTAGCGGGAGGATCGAGCAGTTCTTC.

Ten or more counts support this clonotype. The J gene is TRBJ2-3, the V gene TRBV20-1; 10 nucleotides line up with TRBD2. Per the germline V gene, CDR1 is DFQATT and CDR2 is SNEGSKA (reference sequence). J gave up 1 base and V 2 bases, and 9 bases lay outside the gene matches. The CDR3 sequence is 17 residues long. The CDR3 nucleotides are TGCAGTGCTAGACCTAGTAGCGGGAGGCATCGCACAGATACGCAGTATTTT. This translates into CSARPSSGRHRTDTQYF.

This rearrangement joins TRBV20-1 to TRBJ1-6; no firm D call. Germline lookup yields CDR1 DFQATT and CDR2 SNEGSKA (reference sequence). CDR3 length: 14 residues. V lost 6 bases, J lost 0 bases, and 9 bases lay in between. The DNA of the CDR3 is TGCAGTGCCGTGGGGAGCTCCTATAATTCACCCCTCCACTTT. Protein product: CSAVGSSYNSPLHF.

This chain joins TRBV24-1 and TRBJ2-2; TRBD1 is a possible D gene (5 bases). Germline loops: CDR1 KGHDR, CDR2 SFDVKD. V lost 3 bases, J lost 0 bases, and 13 bases lay in between. The CDR3 contains 17 residues. The DNA for the CDR3 is TGTGCCACCAGTGATCCCCAGGGCTGTGCGAACACCGGGGAGCTGTTTTTT. Translated: CATSDPQGCANTGELFF.

This clonotype occurred once. The chain employs TRBV9 and TRBJ2-3; D is uncertain. V was trimmed by 4 bases and J by 5 bases, leaving 23 bases between them. Germline V CDR1 and CDR2: SGDLS, YYNGEE. The CDR3 is 17 residues long. CDR3 DNA: TGTGCCAGCAGCTTGCTAGTTTCAAGTTCCCGGCGAGATACGCAGTATTTT. It is translated as CASSLLVSSSRRDTQYF.

This clonotype occurred many times. The CDR3 reads CASSLGGEADTQYF. CDR3 nucleotides: TGTGCCAGCAGCTTAGGAGGGGAAGCCGATACGCAGTATTTT. The chain has TRBV7-3 and TRBJ2-3, with D perhaps TRBD2 (6 bases). This CDR3 spans 14 amino acids. Per the germline V gene, CDR1 is SGHTA and CDR2 is FQGTGA. V lost 2 bases to trimming and J lost 6 bases, with 12 bases between them.

Ten or more counts support this clonotype. The chain has TRBV14 and TRBJ2-7; 8 bases match TRBD1. Germline trimming cut 4 bases from V and 3 bases from J; bases unmatched to any gene: 5. The CDR3 is 14 amino acids. The V gene's germline CDR1 is SGHDN and CDR2 FVKESK. CDR3 in amino acids: CASSRGQGLYEQYF. As DNA, the CDR3 is TGTGCCAGCAGCCGAGGACAGGGCCTCTACGAGCAGTACTTC.

The chain joins TRBV2 to TRBJ2-5; 10 bases line up with TRBD2. V lost 7 bases and J lost 6; bases outside the gene matches: 5. Germline values: CDR1 SNHLY, CDR2 FYNNEI. This CDR3 has 13 residues. The CDR3 loop is CASTISGGKTQYF. In DNA form, the CDR3 reads TGTGCCAGCACTATTAGCGGGGGGAAGACCCAGTACTTC. Together with reference TRBV2 and TRBJ2-5, the CDR3 gives the full variable domain: EPEVTQTPSHQVTQMGQEVILRCVPISNHLYFYWYRQILGQKVEFLVSFYNNEISEKSEIFDDQFSVERPDGSNFTLKIRSTKLEDSAMYFCASTISGGKTQYFGPGTRLLVL.

This sequence joins TRBV6-5 and TRBJ1-3, with D perhaps matching TRBD1 (5 bases). In germline, CDR1 is MNHEY, CDR2 SVGAGI. The CDR3 length is 16 residues. Trimming pared 0 bases from V and 2 bases from J, leaving 11 bases between. The CDR3 is CASSYSSRGAGNTIYF. DNA for the CDR3: TGTGCCAGCAGTTACTCGTCGAGAGGGGCTGGAAACACCATATATTTT.

This clonotype was recorded once. This chain uses TRBV11-3 with TRBJ2-7, with D maybe TRBD1 (7 bases). The CDR3 has 12 residues. The V gene lost 5 bases and the J gene lost 6 bases, with 11 bases spanning the gap. CDR1 and CDR2 from the germline V gene are SGHNT and YENEEA. The DNA for the CDR3 is TGTGCCAGCAGCCGACAGGGAGGCGAGCAGTACTTC. Residues: CASSRQGGEQYF.

A single count supports this clonotype. Possible read error: a much larger clone is one base away. The rearrangement uses TRBV6-1 and TRBJ2-3; 8 bases line up with TRBD2. CDR3 length: 15 amino acids. The J segment lost 2 bases and the V segment lost 6 bases, leaving 7 bases of the junction unmatched. Germline loops: CDR1 MNHNS, CDR2 SASEGT. CDR3 amino acids: CASSTGLDNTDTQYF. The CDR3 DNA follows: TGTGCCAGCAGCACGGGACTAGACAACACAGATACGCAGTATTTT.

In its sample, this clonotype was seen many times. The J gene is TRBJ2-1, the V gene TRBV7-2; 9 positions agree with TRBD2. There are 14 residues in the CDR3. Germline V gene data show CDR1 as SGHTA and CDR2 as FQGNSA. V dropped 6 bases and J dropped 10; count of bases not matched to a gene: 10. Here the CDR3 reads CASRNPGLAREQFF. The DNA for the CDR3 is TGTGCCAGCAGGAACCCGGGACTAGCAAGGGAGCAGTTCTTC.

This clonotype has more than one count but fewer than ten. The rearrangement links TRBV28 to TRBJ1-5, with D unresolved. CDR1 is MDHEN and CDR2 is SYDVKM in the germline V gene. The V end was cut by 6 bases, the J end by 5 bases, with 11 bases between. The CDR3 covers 13 residues. The CDR3 reads CASRGWGYQPQHF. The CDR3 DNA reads as TGTGCCAGCAGGGGGTGGGGTTATCAGCCCCAGCATTTT.

The chain couples TRBV7-8 to TRBJ1-2; the match to TRBD1 covers 7 bases. The V gene's germline CDR1 is SGHVS and CDR2 FQNEAQ. The CDR3 covers 13 residues. V shed 10 bases, J shed 3 bases, and the junction held 8 bases outside the gene matches. CDR3 nucleotides: TGTGCCACCCTTCCACAGGGGTACTATGGCTACACCTTC. This sequence encodes CATLPQGYYGYTF.

Notes on this clonotype: Since no conserved phenylalanine or tryptophan closes the CDR3, a read error is the likely cause. The J gene is TRBJ1-1, the V gene TRBV25-1, with a tentative D call TRBD1 (6 bases). Trimming pared 7 bases from V and 4 bases from J, leaving 22 bases between. The CDR3 is 16 residues long. The germline V gene encodes CDR1 MGHDK and CDR2 SYGVNS. This CDR3 reads CASNFWGPSAATEAFS. CDR3 nucleotide sequence: TGTGCCAGCAACTTTTGGGGGCCCTCCGCGGCCACTGAAGCTTTCTCT.

As for this clonotype: At one of its ends the junction is not consistent with the germline gene, which may arise from a read error. The chain couples TRBV12-3 or TRBV12-4 to TRBJ1-3; 7 bases map to TRBD1. The CDR3 consists of 17 residues. CDR3 nucleotides: TGCGCCAGCAGTTCTCTAGGGGGCGGGAGATCTGGAAACACCATATATTTT. It codes for CASSSLGGGRSGNTIYF.